This T cell receptor (beta chain) was observed in a study of T-cell reconstitution after alpha-beta-depleted transplantation in children. The CDR3 covers 12 residues. Germline V gives CDR1 SQVTM, CDR2 ANQGSEA. The ends were cut back, 4 bases at V and 6 bases at J, with 13 bases in the middle. It was with unique molecular identifiers that the TCRbeta library was prepared. TCRdb called the PCR reads again in MiXCR, with one record for every CDR3 protein. This table holds approximately 980,000 distinct CDR3 sequences, roughly 29% found once. The sample in question was PBMCs, mostly from graft donor cells, obtained 360 days after TCRalphabeta/CD19-depleted stem cell transplant. The TCR originated in a boy under two years old who had a stem cell transplant for SCID, so the T cells may come from the graft donor. This chain connects TRBV29-1 to TRBJ2-7, with D maybe TRBD1 (5 bases). CDR3 DNA: TGCAGCGTTGCTCACATTAGGGGCGAGCAGTACTTC. Its protein product is CSVAHIRGEQYF.